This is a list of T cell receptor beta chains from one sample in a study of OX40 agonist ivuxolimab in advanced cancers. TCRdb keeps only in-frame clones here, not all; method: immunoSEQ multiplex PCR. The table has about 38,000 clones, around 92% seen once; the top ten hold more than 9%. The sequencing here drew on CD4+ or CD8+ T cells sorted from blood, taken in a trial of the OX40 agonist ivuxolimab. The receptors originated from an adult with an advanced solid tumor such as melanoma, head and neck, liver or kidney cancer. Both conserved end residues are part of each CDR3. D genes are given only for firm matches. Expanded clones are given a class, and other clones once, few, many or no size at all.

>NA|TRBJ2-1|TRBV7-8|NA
TGTGCCAGCAGCCATGTGGGTGGCTACAATGAGCAGTTCTTC
CASSHVGGYNEQFF
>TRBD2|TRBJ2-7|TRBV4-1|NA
TGCGCCAGCAGCCCATTGACTAGCGGGCTGTACGAGCAGTACTTC
CASSPLTSGLYEQYF
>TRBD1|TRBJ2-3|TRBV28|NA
TGTGCCAGCGGGGGACAGTTCACAGATACGCAGTATTTT
CASGGQFTDTQYF
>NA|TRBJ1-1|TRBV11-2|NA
TGTGCCAGCAGCTTAGTTGGTACTGAAGCTTTCTTT
CASSLVGTEAFF
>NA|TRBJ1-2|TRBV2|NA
TGTGCCAGCAGTGAAACGAAGCAGATCCTCTATGGCTACACCTTC
CASSETKQILYGYTF
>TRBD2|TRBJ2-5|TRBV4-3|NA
TGCGCCAGCAGCCAAGATCTTGAACTAGCGGGAGAGACCCAGTACTTC
CASSQDLELAGETQYF
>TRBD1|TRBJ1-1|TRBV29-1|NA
TGCAGCGTTTCTACAGGGGGCGCGTCGGCGGACACTGAAGCTTTCTTT
CSVSTGGASADTEAFF
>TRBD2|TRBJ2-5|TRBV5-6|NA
TGTGCCAGCAGCTTGAGCCTAGCGGGAGGAACCTTGGGGACCCAGTACTTC
CASSLSLAGGTLGTQYF
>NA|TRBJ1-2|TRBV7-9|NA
TGTGCCAGCAGCTTAGGACCGGGGAGAACTATTGACTACACCTTC
CASSLGPGRTIDYTF
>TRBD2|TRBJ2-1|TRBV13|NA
TGTGCCAGCAGCCGGCTGCGGGAGGCCTACAATGAGCAGTTCTTC
CASSRLREAYNEQFF
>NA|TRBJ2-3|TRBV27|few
TGTGCCAGCAGTTTAGTGGGCGGGACCGGAGGGTGGTATTTT
CASSLVGGTGGWYF
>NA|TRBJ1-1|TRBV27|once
TGTGCCAGCAGTTTAATGGGGAGGGGGACTGAAGCTTTCTTT
CASSLMGRGTEAFF
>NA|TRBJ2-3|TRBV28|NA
TGTGCCAGCTCGTTTTTGGGGGGAGGAGATACGCAGTATTTT
CASSFLGGGDTQYF
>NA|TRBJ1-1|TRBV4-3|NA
TGCGCCAGCAGCCAAGATATTACGAACACTGAAGCTTTCTTT
CASSQDITNTEAFF
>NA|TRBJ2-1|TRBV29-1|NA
TGCAGCGTTGAAGTATTTCTCAGGGGTCACAGTGAGCAGTTCTTC
CSVEVFLRGHSEQFF
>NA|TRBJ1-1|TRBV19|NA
TGTGCCAGTAGTGTGGGATACACTGAAGCTTTCTTT
CASSVGYTEAFF
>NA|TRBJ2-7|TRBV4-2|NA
TGTGCCAGCAGCCAAGGTTCAGAACTCTCCTACGAGCAGTACTTC
CASSQGSELSYEQYF
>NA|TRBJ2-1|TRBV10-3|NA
TGTGCCATCAGTGAAGGGGGAGCCTACAATGAGCAGTTCTTC
CAISEGGAYNEQFF
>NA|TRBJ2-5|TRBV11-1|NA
TGTGCCAGCAGCAACATAGAATCCCTCCAAGAGACCCAGTACTTC
CASSNIESLQETQYF
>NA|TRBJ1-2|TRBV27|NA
TGTGCCAGCAGTTTAAAAACAGGGCCTAACTATGGCTACACCTTC
CASSLKTGPNYGYTF
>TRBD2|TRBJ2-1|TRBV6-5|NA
TGTGCCAGCAGTTACGATGGCGGGAGCTCCTACAATGAGCAGTTCTTC
CASSYDGGSSYNEQFF
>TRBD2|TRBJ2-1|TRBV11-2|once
TGTGCCAGCAGTCCCTTAGCGGGAGGCCTATACAATGAGCAGTTCTTC
CASSPLAGGLYNEQFF
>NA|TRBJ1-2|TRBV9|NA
TGTGCCAGCAGCGCCGGAGGGGGTTATGAAGGCTACACCTTC
CASSAGGGYEGYTF
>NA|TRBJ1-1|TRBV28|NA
TGTGCCAGCAACACGGGGGCTGAAGCTTTCTTT
CASNTGAEAFF
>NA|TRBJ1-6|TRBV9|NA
TGTGCCAGCAGCTCGGCAGACACTTCCAGGGCCCTCTATAATTCACCCCTCCACTTT
CASSSADTSRALYNSPLHF
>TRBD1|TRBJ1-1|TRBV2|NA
TGTGCCAGCAGCGTAGGGGGCAACACTGAAGCTTTCTTT
CASSVGGNTEAFF